The 7 T cell receptor beta chains presented below share a single source sample, sequenced in a study of T cells in women clearing cervical HPV infection (dated by TCRdb to the late 2010s). The receptor library was made with the immunoSEQ multiplex PCR assay. TCRdb obtained this table from immuneACCESS and retained in-frame rearrangements with V and J assigned. These tables miss some clones; where compared with another copy, unresolved V genes account for less than half of the shortfall, and the remainder is unexplained. This sample's table has entries for about 36,000 clones. Less than 2% of the sample is held by the ten biggest clonotypes. Sequencing was carried out using blood buffy coat. Source of these receptors: a woman between 18 and 75 years old with a cervical HPV16 infection that either progressed to CIN3+ or cleared (not recorded which).

Details on this clone: The read comes to an end 3 residues before the CDR3 does, leaving the germline J gene to fill in the end. The genes are TRBV5-1 and TRBJ1-1; perhaps TRBD1 as D (5 bases). The CDR3 covers 16 residues. The germline V and J ends were trimmed by 4 bases and 3 bases, with 19 bases remaining between them. Germline CDR1 SGHRS, CDR2 YFSETQ. CDR3 amino acids: CASSAGVGAGDTEAFF. The CDR3 DNA, read in part, is TGCGCCAGCAGCGCCGGGGTTGGGGCGGGGGACACTGAA.

A note on this clone: The CDR3 is cut off 3 residues early in the read; its end comes from the germline J gene. The chain combines TRBV20-1 with TRBJ1-1; D not certain. Germline V gene sequence: CDR1 DFQATT, CDR2 SNEGSKA (reference sequence). This CDR3 contains 15 residues. The covered CDR3 bases are TGCAGTGCCTCCCCTCTCCAACAGAGGACGGGGGAA. Its protein product is CSASPLQQRTGE. The entire CDR3 is CSASPLQQRTGEAFF.

Regarding this clone: The read comes to an end 3 residues before the CDR3 does, leaving the germline J gene to fill in the end. The chain has TRBV29-1 and TRBJ1-2; weak D call: TRBD1 (5 bases). CDR3 length equals 15 residues. Trimming removed 1 base at V and 4 bases at J, with 16 bases between. Germline CDR1 and CDR2: SQVTM and ANQGSEA. CDR3 DNA (partial): TGCAGCGTTGAAGCCGGGTCCGGGGGTGGCTATGGC. This translates into CSVEAGSGGGYG. The entire CDR3 reads CSVEAGSGGGYGYTF.

A note on this clone: Coverage ceases 3 residues before the CDR3 finishes, and the germline J gene fills in the end. The chain employs TRBV5-1 and TRBJ2-2, with D possibly TRBD2 on 5 matching bases. Per germline, CDR1 SGHRS and CDR2 YFSETQ. This CDR3 contains 12 residues. The CDR3 sequence is CASSPPRTRLFF. The CDR3 bases that were read are TGCGCCAGCAGCCCACCCAGGACTCGG.

A note on this clone: The CDR3 goes on 3 residues after the read ends, and that part is filled in from the germline J gene. This chain joins TRBV2 and TRBJ2-1; D possibly corresponds to TRBD2 (6 bases). The germline V gene has CDR1 SNHLY and CDR2 FYNNEI. The germline V and J ends were trimmed by 8 bases and 8 bases, with 13 bases remaining between them. This CDR3 has 12 amino acids. This chain's CDR3 is CASHSSGDEQFF. The DNA read from the CDR3 is TGTGCCAGCCACAGTTCGGGGGATGAG.

Worth noting for this clone: Read data end 3 residues before the CDR3 end; the end is taken from the germline J gene. The rearrangement joins TRBV29-1 to TRBJ1-5, with TRBD1 identical over 7 bases. This CDR3 region has 13 residues. Germline trimming cut 5 bases from V and 2 bases from J; bases unmatched to any gene: 3. The germline gives CDR1 SQVTM, CDR2 ANQGSEA. Here the CDR3 reads CSVQGQGNQPQHF. CDR3 bases read: TGCAGCGTTCAAGGACAGGGCAATCAGCCC.

CDR3 sequence reads: CASSPRTGTFVAFF. Incomplete CDR3 DNA: TGTGCCAGCAGCCCTAGGACAGGGACGTTCGTG. V and J are TRBV5-5 and TRBJ1-1; 8 bases are a match to TRBD1. The read falls 3 residues short of the CDR3 end, and the missing part is taken from the germline J gene. CDR1 SGHKS and CDR2 YYEKEE come from the germline V gene (reference sequence). The CDR3 runs to 14 residues. Filled out from reference TRBV5-5 and TRBJ1-1, the complete variable domain reads DAGVTQSPTHLIKTRGQQVTLRCSPISGHKSVSWYQQVLGQGPQFIFQYYEKEERGRGNFPDRFSARQFPNYSSELNVNALLLGDSALYLCASSPRTGTFVAFFGQGTRLTVV.